The clone carrying this T cell receptor (beta chain) was observed at least ten times. The antigen remains undetermined. Documented time point: persistent/refractory GD, antithyroid drugs over 5 years with positive TRAb. RNA extracted from PBMCs served as the sequencing template. This entry comes from a study of regulatory T cells in long-lasting Graves disease. General study results and limits: The persistent group shared some 2,700 public clonotypes, more than the approximately 880 shared by new patients.

Building of the TCR beta libraries involved iRepertoire HTBI primers and Arm-PCR of CDR3 regions. Each CDR3 protein gets one entry after TCRdb re-called the multiplex PCR reads with MiXCR. The table has some 440,000 distinct CDR3 sequences, roughly 20% seen once. Per germline, CDR1 SQVTM and CDR2 ANQGSEA. The CDR3 runs to 11 residues. The V segment lost 7 bases and the J segment 8 bases; nucleotides outside the gene matches: 6. This receptor was identified in a female donor with Graves disease. The genes are TRBV29-1 and TRBJ1-2; 8 bases match TRBD1. The material sequenced was peripheral blood mononuclear cells (PBMCs), taken when the disease was refractory, from a patient treated with antithyroid drugs. The CDR3, as DNA: TGCAGCGGTCGACAGGGGATCGGCTACACCTTC. Translating it yields CSGRQGIGYTF.